The present TCR beta chain was sequenced within a study of shared clonotypes between healthy human individuals. Overall study context: The people who gave samples were a couple of women and a few men aged 18 to 49. Every donor yielded three CD4 naive, three CD4 memory, two CD8 naive and one CD8 memory plate. Study results and caveats: Some clonotypes were shared by all four sorted-subset donors, while others were not shared. The non-shared ones had lower generation probabilities than the shared ones.

Produced via immunoSEQ multiplex PCR; TCRdb's table is partial and in-frame only. The sample records approximately 350,000 clones, just over 95% being singletons. In the case of this clone: The antigen is undetermined.

This CDR3 region has 17 residues. The J segment lost 0 bases and the V segment lost 4 bases, leaving 5 bases of the junction unmatched. The germline V gene encodes CDR1 SGHKS and CDR2 YYEKEE (reference sequence). CD8 memory combined CD45RO+ cells with CCR7-negative CD45RA+ TemRA cells. The receptor's source is a man aged 30-40 years in good health. The chain couples TRBV5-5 to TRBJ2-3; 13 bases line up with TRBD2. Sequences were obtained from memory CD8+ T cells sorted from blood. Subset noted: CD45RO+ cells pooled with CCR7-negative TemRA cells. The CDR3 region is CASSLRLAGGSTDTQYF. DNA of the CDR3: TGTGCCAGCAGCCTGAGACTAGCGGGGGGTAGCACAGATACGCAGTATTTT.